What follows are 23 T cell receptor beta chains derived from one specimen sequenced in a study of blood T cell repertoires in COVID-19. Some clones are missing from TCRdb's copy, which holds only in-frame ones; the method was immunoSEQ multiplex PCR. The repertoire includes about 180,000 clones, around 87% of them detected once, and approximately 2.7% sits in the top ten. What was sequenced was peripheral blood. These receptors all come from a middle-aged man with active or convalescent COVID-19.

The genes are TRBV19 and TRBJ2-5, with D unresolved. The CDR3 has 12 residues. V lost 5 bases, J lost 0 bases, and 4 bases lay in between. Germline values: CDR1 LNHDA, CDR2 SQIVND (reference sequence). The chain's CDR3 is CASSSYQETQYF. CDR3 bases: TGTGCCAGTAGTTCCTACCAAGAGACCCAGTACTTC.

The chain recombines TRBV4-3 with TRBJ2-2, with D perhaps TRBD1 (5 bases). Germline CDR1 and CDR2: LGHNA and YSLEER. V dropped 0 bases and J dropped 2 bases, with 22 bases sitting between them. There are 20 residues in the CDR3. This CDR3 is CASSQELGRRFTINTGELFF. DNA for the CDR3: TGCGCCAGCAGCCAAGAACTGGGGCGTCGATTTACAATAAACACCGGGGAGCTGTTTTTT.

This clone was counted only a few times. The chain couples TRBV3-1 (or the pseudogene TRBV3-2) to TRBJ2-1; D is ambiguous. Trimming stripped 1 base from V and 6 bases from J, with 13 bases between. Germline V gene lookup returns CDR1 LGHDT and CDR2 YNNKEL (reference sequence). This CDR3 spans 15 amino acids. CDR3 amino acids: CASSQAQLSGNEQFF. For the CDR3, the DNA is TGTGCCAGCAGCCAAGCCCAGTTGTCAGGCAATGAGCAGTTCTTC.

V gene TRBV7-2 combines with J gene TRBJ1-5; 8 bases line up with TRBD1. The CDR3 covers 15 residues. The germline CDR1 and CDR2 sequences are SGHTA and FQGNSA. Trimming at V came to 5 bases and at J to 2 bases, leaving 5 bases not matched to a gene. CDR3 loop: CASSVDRGGNQPQHF. The CDR3, as DNA: TGTGCCAGCAGCGTAGACAGGGGTGGCAATCAGCCCCAGCATTTT.

The DNA of the CDR3 is TGTGCCAGCAGCCAGCCGCGGGGGGCGAGCAATGAGCAGTTCTTC. As protein: CASSQPRGASNEQFF. The J gene is TRBJ2-1, the V gene TRBV4-2, with TRBD2 matching over 8 bases. Germline lookup yields CDR1 LGHNA and CDR2 YNFKEQ. The CDR3 contains 15 residues. J was trimmed by 6 bases and V by 3 bases; bases with no gene match: 7.

In its sample, this clone was seen a few times. The chain carries TRBV6-1 and TRBJ1-4, with D perhaps TRBD1 (6 bases). V gave up 1 base and J gave up 5 bases, with 11 bases separating them. Germline CDR1 reads MNHNS; CDR2 reads SASEGT. The CDR3 has 15 residues. The CDR3 DNA follows: TGTGCCAGCAGTGAAGTCGGACAGAGAAATGAAAAACTGTTTTTT. Translating it yields CASSEVGQRNEKLFF.

The chain carries TRBV30 and TRBJ2-7; TRBD1 matches 10 bases. With V trimmed by 1 base and J by 1 base, 4 bases remained unmatched. CDR3 length: 15 residues. The germline V gene has CDR1 GTSNPN and CDR2 SVGIG (reference sequence). The DNA of the CDR3 is TGTGCCTGGAGTGGGGGACAGGGGCTTTCCTACGAGCAGTACTTC. It yields the protein CAWSGGQGLSYEQYF.

The gene calls are TRBV3-1 (or the pseudogene TRBV3-2) and TRBJ2-1; 8 bases align to TRBD2. V trimming: 0 bases; J trimming: 3 bases; junction bases outside the gene matches: 16. Germline values: CDR1 LGHDT, CDR2 YNNKEL (reference sequence). This CDR3 region has 20 residues. CDR3 sequence (DNA): TGTGCCAGCAGCCAAGATGGGGGTCCAATAGCGGGGCGAAACTACAATGAGCAGTTCTTC. Translation gives CASSQDGGPIAGRNYNEQFF.

The J gene is TRBJ1-5, the V gene TRBV2, with D possibly being TRBD1 (5 bases). Trimming took 5 bases from V and 4 from J, leaving 12 bases between them. In germline, CDR1 is SNHLY, CDR2 FYNNEI. The CDR3 loop spans 14 amino acids. The CDR3 loop reads CASSPPGPNQPQHF. CDR3 nucleotide sequence: TGTGCCAGCAGTCCACCAGGGCCAAATCAGCCCCAGCATTTT.

This clone was counted once. This chain joins TRBV6-5 and TRBJ2-1; D may be TRBD2 (5 bases). V gave up 0 bases and J gave up 2 bases, with 11 bases separating them. Per germline, CDR1 MNHEY and CDR2 SVGAGI. There are 16 residues in the CDR3. The CDR3 loop is CASSYSAEDPYNEQFF. The DNA of the CDR3 is TGTGCCAGCAGTTACTCAGCGGAGGATCCCTACAATGAGCAGTTCTTC.

For this clone: The likely explanation is a read error, given a far larger clone one base away. This chain connects TRBV19 to TRBJ1-5, with a tentative D call TRBD1 (6 bases). The CDR3 totals 17 residues. V was trimmed by 11 bases and J by 4 bases, leaving 27 bases between them. Germline V gives CDR1 LNHDA, CDR2 SQIVND (reference sequence). CDR3 in DNA: TGTGCCTGTACTCCCGGGGGCGGGGGGCCATCAAATCAGCCCCAGCATTTT. Its translation: CACTPGGGGPSNQPQHF.

The chain combines TRBV19 with TRBJ1-2; D gene unclear. Germline V gene sequence: CDR1 LNHDA, CDR2 SQIVND (reference sequence). Trimming stripped 10 bases from V and 4 bases from J, with 16 bases between. The length of the CDR3 is 13 residues. The CDR3 DNA reads TGTGCCATACTACCGTCCCTAGGCTATGGCTACACCTTC. Amino acid sequence: CAILPSLGYGYTF. Combining the CDR3 with reference TRBV19 and TRBJ1-2 gives the whole variable domain DGGITQSPKYLFRKEGQNVTLSCEQNLNHDAMYWYRQDPGQGLRLIYYSQIVNDFQKGDIAEGYSVSREKKESFPLTVTSAQKNPTAFYLCAILPSLGYGYTFGSGTRLTVV.

The J gene is TRBJ1-1, the V gene TRBV6-1; the D gene is possibly TRBD1 (5 bases). There are 12 residues in the CDR3. The V gene lost 1 base and the J gene lost 9 bases, with 9 bases spanning the gap. Germline-derived CDR1 and CDR2 are MNHNS and SASEGT. The CDR3 DNA sequence: TGTGCCAGCAGTGAAGACGGGGGGAAAGCTTTCTTT. This codes for CASSEDGGKAFF.

The CDR3: CASSATDGSSYNEQFF. For the CDR3, the DNA is TGTGCCAGCAGCGCCACTGACGGGAGCTCCTACAATGAGCAGTTCTTC. This sequence joins TRBV5-4 and TRBJ2-1; perhaps TRBD2 as D (6 bases). CDR1 and CDR2 from the germline V gene are SGHNT and YYREEE (reference sequence). This CDR3 is 16 amino acids long. Trimming removed 4 bases from V and 0 bases from J, with 14 bases in between.

V usage is TRBV9 and J usage is TRBJ2-2, with 7 bases that match TRBD2. The CDR3 is made up of 17 amino acids. The germline V gene has CDR1 SGDLS and CDR2 YYNGEE. V trimming: 3 bases; J trimming: 6 bases; junction bases outside the gene matches: 14. The CDR3 nucleotides are TGTGCCAGCAGCGAACCCGCCGGGACTAAGTTTCCCGGGGAGCTGTTTTTT. Translation gives CASSEPAGTKFPGELFF.

The chain links TRBV5-8 to TRBJ1-2, with 8 nucleotides matching TRBD1. The CDR3 is 15 residues long. Germline loops: CDR1 SGHTS, CDR2 YDEGEE. V gave up 1 base and J gave up 10 bases; unmatched junction bases: 12. CDR3 in amino acids: CASSLNRQGSGDYTF. CDR3 DNA sequence: TGTGCCAGCAGCTTGAATCGACAGGGGAGTGGTGACTACACCTTC.

This chain connects TRBV6-6 to TRBJ1-6; D is unclear. Germline V gives CDR1 MNHNY, CDR2 SVGAGI (reference sequence). The CDR3 loop spans 15 amino acids. V lost 5 bases and J 9 bases, leaving 17 bases between the germline ends. This chain's CDR3 is CASSRGEGYGSPLHF. As DNA, the CDR3 is TGTGCCAGCAGTCGGGGTGAGGGATACGGTTCACCCCTCCACTTT.

This clone was counted at least ten times. V and J are TRBV19 and TRBJ1-6; D call uncertain. The germline V and J ends were trimmed by 4 bases and 0 bases, with 10 bases remaining between them. CDR1 LNHDA and CDR2 SQIVND come from the germline V gene (reference sequence). CDR3 length: 16 residues. Written as DNA, the CDR3 is TGTGCCAGTAGTACTAAGGGAGGCTCCTATAATTCACCCCTCCACTTT. Translated: CASSTKGGSYNSPLHF.

In its sample, this clone was seen once. The rearrangement uses TRBV11-2 and TRBJ1-2, with a possible D match to TRBD1 (5 bases). V was clipped by 5 bases and J by 2 bases, with 12 bases between them. Germline V lookup: CDR1 SGHAT, CDR2 FQNNGV. The CDR3 consists of 14 residues. In DNA form, the CDR3 reads TGTGCCAGCAGCCGGGGGACGCTAAACTATGGCTACACCTTC. This gives the protein CASSRGTLNYGYTF.

The genes are TRBV5-4 and TRBJ1-2; tentative D call: TRBD1 (5 bases). The germline V gene encodes CDR1 SGHNT and CDR2 YYREEE (reference sequence). The CDR3 sequence is 12 residues long. V dropped 4 bases and J dropped 7 bases, with 11 bases sitting between them. For the CDR3, the DNA is TGTGCCAGCAGCACCGACAGCTCTGGCTACACCTTC. It specifies CASSTDSSGYTF. The full variable domain, in which reference TRBV5-4 and TRBJ1-2 provide the parts outside the CDR3, is ETGVTQSPTHLIKTRGQQVTLRCSSQSGHNTVSWYQQALGQGPQFIFQYYREEENGRGNFPPRFSGLQFPNYSSELNVNALELDDSALYLCASSTDSSGYTFGSGTRLTVV.

V is TRBV3-1 (or the pseudogene TRBV3-2) and J is TRBJ1-4, with D possibly being TRBD1 (5 bases). This CDR3 comprises 16 residues. Germline CDR1 and CDR2: LGHDT and YNNKEL (reference sequence). V shed 0 bases and J shed 8 bases, with 16 bases lying between them. The CDR3 DNA reads TGTGCCAGCAGCCAAGATGGGAAGGGGTTTGGGGAAAAACTGTTTTTT. Translated: CASSQDGKGFGEKLFF.

The rearrangement joins TRBV6-5 to TRBJ1-5, with 9 bases aligning to TRBD1. V lost 5 bases to trimming and J lost 1 base; unmatched junction nucleotides: 3. The CDR3 contains 15 residues. The germline V gene encodes CDR1 MNHEY and CDR2 SVGAGI. CDR3 in DNA: TGTGCCAGCAGTCGGGACAGGGAAAGCAATCAGCCCCAGCATTTT. It codes for CASSRDRESNQPQHF.

This chain connects TRBV6-1 to TRBJ2-2, with 11 positions matching TRBD2. CDR1 MNHNS and CDR2 SASEGT come from the germline V gene. After removal of 7 bases from V and 1 base from J, the junction contained 5 bases not matched to a gene. The CDR3 covers 16 residues. CDR3 nucleotides: TGTGCCAGCACTGTAGCGGGGGGGCTGAACACCGGGGAGCTGTTTTTT. Translating gives CASTVAGGLNTGELFF.